Listed here are 24 T cell receptor beta chains from one sample, sequenced in a study of CD8+ T cells in alopecia areata. Following RNA extraction, reverse transcription yielded cDNA that acted as the sequencing template. Clones were sequenced by immunoSEQ multiplex PCR, and TCRdb holds only the in-frame ones, with some missing. This table holds approximately 150,000 clones, about 47% found once. The sample consisted of CD4+ T cells sorted from blood, taken at week 0. Receptors were obtained from a human donor with alopecia areata.

In its sample, this clone is medium-sized (0.01 to 0.1%). The chain is built from TRBV28 and TRBJ2-1; D gene unclear. The CDR3 is 11 amino acids. The V and J ends lost 5 bases and 7 bases respectively, with 6 bases between them. CDR1 MDHEN and CDR2 SYDVKM come from the germline V gene. In DNA, the CDR3 is TGTGCCAGCAGTCCTCGGAATGAGCAGTTCTTC. This gives the protein CASSPRNEQFF.

The CDR3 is CASSTGPLGGYTF. The CDR3 nucleotides read TGTGCCAGCAGCACGGGTCCCCTGGGAGGCTACACCTTC. The chain recombines TRBV7-2 with TRBJ1-2, with unresolved D. There are 13 residues in the CDR3. V lost 5 bases to trimming and J lost 8 bases, with 15 bases between them. Germline V gives CDR1 SGHTA, CDR2 FQGNSA.

There are a few counts of this clone. The chain links TRBV15 to TRBJ1-2; 7 bases map to TRBD1. CDR3 length: 15 residues. Germline CDR1 is LNHNV and CDR2 is YYDKDF (reference sequence). V shed 3 bases and J 4 bases; nucleotides not matched to a gene: 8. This CDR3 reads CATSRASGQPYGYTF. CDR3 in DNA: TGTGCCACCAGCAGGGCCTCGGGACAGCCCTATGGCTACACCTTC. Using reference TRBV15 and TRBJ1-2 for the parts outside the CDR3, the full variable domain is DAMVIQNPRYQVTQFGKPVTLSCSQTLNHNVMYWYQQKSSQAPKLLFHYYDKDFNNEADTPDNFQSRRPNTSFCFLDIRSPGLGDTAMYLCATSRASGQPYGYTFGSGTRLTVV.

This clone turned up a few times. The gene calls are TRBV6-5 and TRBJ2-4, with a possible D match to TRBD1 (6 bases). The CDR3 spans 15 residues. Looked up from germline, CDR1 is MNHEY and CDR2 is SVGAGI. V was cut by 5 bases and J by 4 bases, with 15 bases left in between. The CDR3 loop reads CASSPTGLGKNIQYF. The CDR3 nucleotides are TGTGCCAGCAGTCCCACAGGGTTGGGGAAAAACATTCAGTACTTC.

The CDR3 loop reads CASRPGVNTEAFF. As DNA, the CDR3 is TGTGCCAGCAGACCCGGGGTGAACACTGAAGCTTTCTTT. V usage is TRBV6-6 and J usage is TRBJ1-1; no clear D gene. Trimming pared 6 bases from V and 0 bases from J, leaving 8 bases between. The germline gives CDR1 MNHNY, CDR2 SVGAGI (reference sequence). The CDR3 has 13 residues.

This clone has just a few counts. CDR3 residues: CASSQHISNRGLAKNIQYF. As DNA, the CDR3 is TGCGCCAGCAGCCAACACATTTCCAACAGGGGATTAGCCAAAAACATTCAGTACTTC. The chain combines TRBV4-3 with TRBJ2-4; 7 bases map to TRBD1. The CDR3 spans 19 residues. V was clipped by 2 bases and J by 0 bases; unmatched bases: 13. Germline V gene data show CDR1 as LGHNA and CDR2 as YSLEER.

Comments on this clone: Relative to the germline gene, one junction end is altered; a read error may explain this. The CDR3 DNA reads TGTGCCAGCAGCTCCGCCGGCCGGGTCATCTTT. Translating gives CASSSAGRVIF. The chain carries TRBV6-5 and TRBJ1-1; D remains ambiguous. The CDR3 has 11 residues. The germline gives CDR1 MNHEY, CDR2 SVGAGI.

The chain links TRBV30 to TRBJ1-2; D is unresolved. This CDR3 has 13 residues. V lost 4 bases and J 0 bases, leaving 9 bases between the germline ends. CDR1 GTSNPN and CDR2 SVGIG come from the germline V gene (reference sequence). The DNA of the CDR3 is TGTGCCTGGACCGAAATTACTAACTATGGCTACACCTTC. Residues: CAWTEITNYGYTF.

The chain links TRBV5-1 to TRBJ2-5, with D perhaps being TRBD1 or TRBD2 (5 bases each). Germline CDR1 reads SGHRS; CDR2 reads YFSETQ. CDR3 length: 15 amino acids. The ends were cut back, 7 bases at V and 4 bases at J, with 20 bases in the middle. The chain's CDR3 is CASGPGPLNGETQYF. CDR3 DNA: TGCGCCAGCGGTCCGGGGCCCTTAAATGGAGAGACCCAGTACTTC.

The rearrangement links TRBV6-1 to TRBJ1-2, with 11 bases lining up with TRBD1. The CDR3 extends over 14 amino acids. V shed 4 bases, J shed 4 bases, and the junction held 2 bases outside the gene matches. CDR1 is MNHNS and CDR2 is SASEGT in the germline V gene. CDR3 bases: TGTGCCAGCAGTGCGGACAGGGGGCCCTATGGCTACACCTTC. Translating it yields CASSADRGPYGYTF.

This clone was picked up a small number of times. V usage is TRBV7-8 and J usage is TRBJ2-4; weak D call: TRBD1 (7 bases). The V gene lost 4 bases and the J gene lost 1 base, with 14 bases spanning the gap. The CDR3 extends over 16 amino acids. Germline V lookup: CDR1 SGHVS, CDR2 FQNEAQ. In DNA form, the CDR3 reads TGTGCCAGCAGCTGGAGGGGGCGCGCGGCCAAAAACATTCAGTACTTC. This encodes CASSWRGRAAKNIQYF.

This clone was recorded a few times. The gene calls are TRBV29-1 and TRBJ2-1; TRBD1 agrees at 8 bases. The CDR3 consists of 13 residues. The germline V gene encodes CDR1 SQVTM and CDR2 ANQGSEA. Trimming removed 5 bases from V and 6 bases from J; junction bases left unmatched: 6. The CDR3 spells CSVTGQGGNEQFF. As DNA, the CDR3 is TGCAGCGTTACCGGACAGGGAGGCAATGAGCAGTTCTTC.

CDR3 protein: CASSPPQANTEAFF. The CDR3 DNA reads as TGTGCCAGCAGCCCCCCGCAGGCGAACACTGAAGCTTTCTTT. The V gene is TRBV7-9, the J gene TRBJ1-1, with D uncertain. The CDR3 sequence is 14 residues long. The germline V and J ends were trimmed by 5 bases and 1 base, with 11 bases remaining between them. CDR1 is SEHNR and CDR2 is FQNEAQ in the germline V gene (reference sequence).

This clone was picked up a small number of times. CDR3 sequence: CASSSTLGEQYF. DNA for the CDR3: TGCGCCAGCAGCTCGACTCTGGGGGAGCAGTACTTC. The V and J genes are TRBV5-1 and TRBJ2-7; D not resolved. The V and J ends lost 3 bases and 7 bases respectively, with 11 bases between them. The germline V gene encodes CDR1 SGHRS and CDR2 YFSETQ. The CDR3 spans 12 residues.

V usage is TRBV5-6 and J usage is TRBJ2-7, with D unclear. CDR1 is SGHDT and CDR2 is YYEEEE in the germline V gene. The CDR3 has 11 residues. V was clipped by 0 bases and J by 3 bases, with 1 base between them. CDR3 bases: TGTGCCAGCAGCTTGGGCTACGAGCAGTACTTC. Its translation: CASSLGYEQYF.

This chain connects TRBV7-2 to TRBJ2-3; the match to TRBD2 covers 7 bases. Germline CDR1 SGHTA, CDR2 FQGNSA. The CDR3 has 15 residues. The V segment lost 5 bases and the J segment 6 bases; nucleotides outside the gene matches: 11. CDR3 nucleotides: TGTGCCAGCAGCACTCGGACTAGTAGTAAGGATACGCAGTATTTT. Amino acid sequence: CASSTRTSSKDTQYF.

This rearrangement joins TRBV25-1 to TRBJ1-3; 7 bases fit TRBD1. The germline gives CDR1 MGHDK, CDR2 SYGVNS. Losses at the gene ends were 4 bases for V and 3 bases for J; bases not matched to a gene: 3. The CDR3 consists of 14 residues. CDR3 protein: CASSGTGDGNTIYF. Written as DNA, the CDR3 is TGTGCCAGCAGTGGCACAGGGGATGGAAACACCATATATTTT.

Turning to this clone: Additional DNA sequences in this sample encode the identical CDR3. V gene TRBV5-1 combines with J gene TRBJ2-5; D remains ambiguous. Between the trimmed V and J ends, which lost 4 bases and 4 bases, there was a span of 8 bases. Germline assignment: CDR1 SGHRS and CDR2 YFSETQ. The CDR3 sequence is 12 residues long. CDR3 nucleotide sequence: TGCGCCAGCAGCCTGCCCCGAGAGACCCAGTACTTC. Residues: CASSLPRETQYF.

The genes are TRBV30 and TRBJ1-4; no reliable D call. The CDR3 length is 13 residues. V was clipped by 1 base and J by 7 bases, with 10 bases between them. Per the germline V gene, CDR1 is GTSNPN and CDR2 is SVGIG (reference sequence). This CDR3 is CAWSGRAGEKLFF. CDR3 nucleotides: TGTGCCTGGAGTGGTCGGGCAGGTGAAAAACTGTTTTTT. The complete variable domain, with remaining parts taken from reference TRBV30 and TRBJ1-4, reads SQTIHQWPATLVQPVGSPLSLECTVEGTSNPNLYWYRQAAGRGLQLLFYSVGIGQISSEVPQNLSASRPQDRQFILSSKKLLLSDSGFYLCAWSGRAGEKLFFGSGTQLSVL.

This clone was picked up a small number of times. The chain couples TRBV30 to TRBJ1-2, with D hard to call. Germline V gene data show CDR1 as GTSNPN and CDR2 as SVGIG (reference sequence). This CDR3 region has 14 residues. The V and J ends lost 2 bases and 6 bases respectively, with 16 bases between them. This CDR3 is CAWSNGGKINGYTF. The CDR3 DNA reads TGTGCCTGGAGTAACGGAGGGAAAATAAATGGCTACACCTTC. Variable domain in full (rest from reference TRBV30 and TRBJ1-2): SQTIHQWPATLVQPVGSPLSLECTVEGTSNPNLYWYRQAAGRGLQLLFYSVGIGQISSEVPQNLSASRPQDRQFILSSKKLLLSDSGFYLCAWSNGGKINGYTFGSGTRLTVV.

In its sample, this clone was seen a few times. This chain uses TRBV11-2 with TRBJ2-1; 7 bases fit TRBD1. This CDR3 spans 14 amino acids. The germline gives CDR1 SGHAT, CDR2 FQNNGV. J lost 6 bases, V lost 2 bases, and 4 bases had no gene match. CDR3 residues: CASSLSGTVNEQFF. The CDR3 DNA reads TGTGCCAGCAGCTTATCCGGGACAGTCAATGAGCAGTTCTTC.

This clone has a handful of counts. The chain joins TRBV7-3 to TRBJ2-6; D ambiguous. Germline CDR1 is SGHTA and CDR2 is FQGTGA. This CDR3 is built from 15 residues. Between the trimmed V and J ends, which lost 2 bases and 2 bases, there was a span of 7 bases. The CDR3 sequence is CASSLVAAGANVLTF. For the CDR3, the DNA is TGTGCCAGCAGCTTAGTGGCCGCTGGGGCCAACGTCCTGACTTTC.

This clone was picked up a small number of times. CDR3: CASSLMGEQYF. DNA of the CDR3: TGCGCCAGCAGCTTGATGGGCGAGCAGTACTTC. V gene TRBV5-1 combines with J gene TRBJ2-7; no firm D call. The germline V and J ends were trimmed by 1 base and 6 bases, with 5 bases remaining between them. Germline CDR1 reads SGHRS; CDR2 reads YFSETQ. CDR3 length: 11 amino acids.

The chain recombines TRBV30 with TRBJ1-4, with D possibly matching TRBD1 (6 bases). This CDR3 contains 13 residues. V dropped 5 bases and J dropped 8 bases, with 15 bases sitting between them. Germline V gene data show CDR1 as GTSNPN and CDR2 as SVGIG (reference sequence). In DNA, the CDR3 is TGTGCCTGGGCCACAGGGCCTGGGGAAAAACTGTTTTTT. Translated: CAWATGPGEKLFF.